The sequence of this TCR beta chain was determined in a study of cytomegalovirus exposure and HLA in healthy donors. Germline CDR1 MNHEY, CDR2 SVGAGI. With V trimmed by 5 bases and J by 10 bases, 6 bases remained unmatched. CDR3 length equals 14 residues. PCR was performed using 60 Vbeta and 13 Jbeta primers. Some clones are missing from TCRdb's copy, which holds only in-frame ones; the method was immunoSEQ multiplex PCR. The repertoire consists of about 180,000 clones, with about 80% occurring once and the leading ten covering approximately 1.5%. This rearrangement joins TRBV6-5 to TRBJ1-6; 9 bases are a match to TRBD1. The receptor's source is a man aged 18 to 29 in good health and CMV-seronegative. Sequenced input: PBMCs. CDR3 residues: CASSRDRVGSPLHF. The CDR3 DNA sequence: TGTGCCAGCAGTCGGGACAGGGTGGGATCACCCCTCCACTTT.